Presented here are 27 T cell receptor beta chains from one specimen sequenced in a study of blood T cell repertoires in COVID-19 (dated by TCRdb to about 2020). Receptor libraries were prepared by the immunoSEQ multiplex PCR assay. The clones in this table, taken by TCRdb from immuneACCESS, are in-frame only. Not every clone is retained; where verified, under half of the shortfall comes from an unresolved V gene, and the cause of the rest is unknown. The sample table holds some 270,000 clones, of which around 82% were seen once. The biggest ten clones account for 0.85% to 1% of the sample. Material for sequencing was peripheral blood. All receptors derive from a human donor with COVID-19, enrolled during active disease. The donor label of this sample is uncertain.

Remarks on this clone: Other DNA sequences in the sample encode the same CDR3. The V gene is TRBV6-1, the J gene TRBJ1-6; D possibly corresponds to TRBD1 (6 bases). With 2 bases removed from V and 7 bases from J, the gap between germline ends came to 6 bases. Germline lookup yields CDR1 MNHNS and CDR2 SASEGT. CDR3 size: 13 residues. CDR3 region: CASSEQGNSPLHF. The CDR3 DNA reads as TGTGCCAGCAGTGAACAGGGGAATTCACCCCTCCACTTT.

Here the CDR3 DNA reads TGTGCCAGCTCGGGCAGCGGGAGGGCCACAGATACGCAGTATTTT. This codes for CASSGSGRATDTQYF. The chain uses TRBV7-2 and TRBJ2-3; 10 bases align to TRBD2. Germline assignment: CDR1 SGHTA and CDR2 FQGNSA. J lost 2 bases, V lost 8 bases, and 7 bases had no gene match. The CDR3 length is 15 residues.

This chain links TRBV29-1 with TRBJ1-2; tentatively, D is TRBD1 (5 bases). The CDR3 covers 14 residues. CDR1 and CDR2 from the germline V gene are SQVTM and ANQGSEA. Trimming shortened V by 0 bases and J by 5 bases, and 13 bases separated the two germline ends. CDR3 residues: CSVEDQGREYGYTF. CDR3 DNA: TGCAGCGTTGAAGATCAGGGCAGGGAATATGGCTACACCTTC. The whole variable domain, filled in from reference TRBV29-1 and TRBJ1-2, reads SAVISQKPSRDICQRGTSLTIQCQVDSQVTMMFWYRQQPGQSLTLIATANQGSEATYESGFVIDKFPISRPNLTFSTLTVSNMSPEDSSIYLCSVEDQGREYGYTFGSGTRLTVV.

The gene calls are TRBV28 and TRBJ1-1, with a weak D call TRBD1 (5 bases). The CDR3 contains 17 residues. V lost 7 bases to trimming and J lost 4 bases, with 25 bases between them. The germline V gene has CDR1 MDHEN and CDR2 SYDVKM. The CDR3 here is CASTPVGWGREGTEAFF. The CDR3 nucleotides read TGTGCCAGCACCCCGGTTGGTTGGGGCAGGGAGGGCACTGAAGCTTTCTTT. Complete variable domain (other parts from reference TRBV28 and TRBJ1-1): DVKVTQSSRYLVKRTGEKVFLECVQDMDHENMFWYRQDPGLGLRLIYFSYDVKMKEKGDIPEGYSVSREKKERFSLILESASTNQTSMYLCASTPVGWGREGTEAFFGQGTRLTVV.

V gene TRBV28 combines with J gene TRBJ2-2; D is undetermined. The V end lost 8 bases, the J end lost 2 bases, and 9 bases lay between the germline ends. The CDR3 is 13 residues long. Germline loops: CDR1 MDHEN, CDR2 SYDVKM. CDR3: CASRALNTGELFF. DNA for the CDR3: TGTGCCAGCCGAGCCCTAAACACCGGGGAGCTGTTTTTT. Full variable domain (outside the CDR3, taken from reference TRBV28 and TRBJ2-2): DVKVTQSSRYLVKRTGEKVFLECVQDMDHENMFWYRQDPGLGLRLIYFSYDVKMKEKGDIPEGYSVSREKKERFSLILESASTNQTSMYLCASRALNTGELFFGEGSRLTVL.

This clone was picked up one time. The V and J genes are TRBV11-3 and TRBJ2-2; 7 bases are shared with TRBD1. With 5 bases clipped from V and 6 bases from J, the junction kept 15 bases outside the gene matches. CDR1 and CDR2 from the germline V gene are SGHNT and YENEEA. CDR3 length equals 17 residues. The CDR3 region is CASSHQRQGGLSGELFF. The CDR3 DNA sequence: TGTGCCAGCAGCCACCAACGACAGGGCGGGTTATCCGGGGAGCTGTTTTTT.

As for this clone: Other DNA variants within this sample encode the same CDR3. The genes are TRBV5-1 and TRBJ2-1; possibly TRBD1 for D (5 bases). The germline V gene encodes CDR1 SGHRS and CDR2 YFSETQ. The V gene lost 2 bases and the J gene lost 1 base, with 10 bases spanning the gap. There are 15 residues in the CDR3. CDR3: CASSFGQGSYNEQFF. CDR3 bases: TGCGCCAGCAGCTTTGGCCAGGGATCCTACAATGAGCAGTTCTTC.

This clone appeared a single time. The chain links TRBV6-1 to TRBJ1-2, with 9 bases that match TRBD1. V gave up 1 base and J gave up 0 bases; unmatched junction bases: 6. CDR3 size: 17 residues. Looked up from germline, CDR1 is MNHNS and CDR2 is SASEGT. The CDR3 loop reads CASSEEGTGPANYGYTF. The DNA of the CDR3 is TGTGCCAGCAGTGAAGAGGGGACAGGGCCCGCTAACTATGGCTACACCTTC.

With respect to this clone: This may be a read error: a much more frequent sequence differs by one nucleotide. The chain links TRBV7-3 to TRBJ1-3; 7 positions match TRBD1. Germline CDR1 is SGHTA and CDR2 is FQGTGA. The CDR3 is made up of 14 amino acids. V lost 5 bases and J lost 2; bases outside the gene matches: 3. The CDR3 here is CASSPGTAGNTIYF. CDR3 nucleotide sequence: TGTGCCAGCAGCCCCGGGACAGCTGGAAACACCATATATTTT.

This rearrangement joins TRBV30 to TRBJ2-1; 13 bases map to TRBD2. Germline CDR1 and CDR2: GTSNPN and SVGIG (reference sequence). V lost 3 bases to trimming and J lost 6 bases; unmatched junction nucleotides: 5. The length of the CDR3 is 15 residues. CDR3 DNA sequence: TGTGCCTGGAGAGGGAGGACTAGCGGGGGCAATGAGCAGTTCTTC. Translating gives CAWRGRTSGGNEQFF.

V and J are TRBV20-1 and TRBJ1-3; no definite D call. In germline, CDR1 is DFQATT, CDR2 SNEGSKA (reference sequence). Trimming removed 3 bases from V and 3 bases from J, with 9 bases in between. CDR3 size: 13 residues. CDR3 coding DNA: TGCAGTGCTAGTGCCCCGGGTGGAAACACCATATATTTT. Encoded protein: CSASAPGGNTIYF.

The gene calls are TRBV6-1 and TRBJ2-1, with D possibly TRBD2 on 5 matching bases. The CDR3 spans 14 residues. Trimming removed 2 bases at V and 6 bases at J, with 11 bases between. The germline CDR1 and CDR2 sequences are MNHNS and SASEGT. CDR3 nucleotide sequence: TGTGCCAGCAGTGAATCTAGCCCAGGCAATGAGCAGTTCTTC. Amino acid sequence: CASSESSPGNEQFF.

The chain joins TRBV19 to TRBJ2-2; tentative D call: TRBD2 (6 bases). The CDR3 has 14 amino acids. V lost 8 bases, J lost 5 bases, and 15 bases lay in between. In germline, CDR1 is LNHDA, CDR2 SQIVND (reference sequence). This CDR3 is CASDGAGRTGELFF. The CDR3 bases are TGTGCCAGTGATGGGGCGGGGCGGACCGGGGAGCTGTTTTTT.

The chain uses TRBV7-9 and TRBJ2-3, with D possibly matching TRBD1 (5 bases). The V end lost 2 bases, the J end lost 0 bases, and 9 bases lay between the germline ends. Germline assignment: CDR1 SEHNR and CDR2 FQNEAQ (reference sequence). The CDR3 length is 15 residues. This chain's CDR3 is CASSLWGSSTDTQYF. The CDR3 nucleotides read TGTGCCAGCAGCTTATGGGGCAGCAGCACAGATACGCAGTATTTT.

This clone was observed once. J is TRBJ2-3 and V is TRBV11-3, with 8 bases fitting TRBD2. This CDR3 is built from 14 residues. Germline V lookup: CDR1 SGHNT, CDR2 YENEEA. V shed 4 bases, J shed 2 bases, and the junction held 2 bases outside the gene matches. DNA of the CDR3: TGTGCCAGCAGCTCAGGACTAGCCACAGATACGCAGTATTTT. Translated: CASSSGLATDTQYF. Full variable domain (rest looked up from reference TRBV11-3 and TRBJ2-3): EAGVVQSPRYKIIEKKQPVAFWCNPISGHNTLYWYLQNLGQGPELLIRYENEEAVDDSQLPKDRFSAERLKGVDSTLKIQPAELGDSAVYLCASSSGLATDTQYFGPGTRLTVL.

J is TRBJ1-3 and V is TRBV2; 9 nucleotides align to TRBD1. The ends lost 7 bases at V and 0 bases at J; junction bases unmatched: 4. The length of the CDR3 is 15 residues. Germline V gene sequence: CDR1 SNHLY, CDR2 FYNNEI. The CDR3 sequence: CASMLDRGSGNTIYF. Written as DNA, the CDR3 is TGTGCCAGCATGCTGGACAGGGGCTCTGGAAACACCATATATTTT.

The J gene is TRBJ2-7, the V gene TRBV30, with D tentatively TRBD1 (5 bases). The CDR3 extends over 13 amino acids. V was cut by 4 bases and J by 4 bases, with 14 bases left in between. Per germline, CDR1 GTSNPN and CDR2 SVGIG (reference sequence). DNA of the CDR3: TGTGCCTGGACGCGGCAGGGTATTTACGAGCAGTACTTC. Translating it yields CAWTRQGIYEQYF. Complete variable domain (other parts from reference TRBV30 and TRBJ2-7): SQTIHQWPATLVQPVGSPLSLECTVEGTSNPNLYWYRQAAGRGLQLLFYSVGIGQISSEVPQNLSASRPQDRQFILSSKKLLLSDSGFYLCAWTRQGIYEQYFGPGTRLTVT.

This clone was recorded a few times. The chain joins TRBV2 to TRBJ2-3, with TRBD2 matching over 7 bases. The V gene's germline CDR1 is SNHLY and CDR2 FYNNEI. This CDR3 is built from 15 residues. Trimming cost V 6 bases and J 5 bases; bases outside gene matches: 11. CDR3 DNA: TGTGCCAGCAGCCGTTACGGGACTACCCTAGATACGCAGTATTTT. Its translation is CASSRYGTTLDTQYF.

The chain has TRBV5-6 and TRBJ2-3; D not resolved. Germline V CDR1 and CDR2: SGHDT, YYEEEE. This CDR3 region has 14 residues. Trimming shortened V by 1 base and J by 4 bases, and 10 bases separated the two germline ends. CDR3 region: CASSLTFIPDTQYF. Written as DNA, the CDR3 is TGTGCCAGCAGCTTGACTTTTATCCCAGATACGCAGTATTTT. Looking up the rest from reference TRBV5-6 and TRBJ2-3 gives the full variable domain: DAGVTQSPTHLIKTRGQQVTLRCSPKSGHDTVSWYQQALGQGPQFIFQYYEEEERQRGNFPDRFSGHQFPNYSSELNVNALLLGDSALYLCASSLTFIPDTQYFGPGTRLTVL.

The chain joins TRBV5-1 to TRBJ1-5; 7 bases match TRBD1. V was clipped by 0 bases and J by 12 bases; unmatched bases: 9. Germline values: CDR1 SGHRS, CDR2 YFSETQ. The CDR3 covers 14 residues. Here the CDR3 reads CASSLGGQHQDQHF. CDR3 in DNA: TGCGCCAGCAGCTTGGGGGGACAGCATCAGGACCAGCATTTT.

The gene calls are TRBV7-9 and TRBJ2-1; the match to TRBD1 covers 9 bases. Germline V gene lookup returns CDR1 SEHNR and CDR2 FQNEAQ (reference sequence). The CDR3 spans 16 residues. Trimming cost V 4 bases and J 3 bases; bases outside gene matches: 7. CDR3 amino acids: CASSSQDRGHYNEQFF. DNA of the CDR3: TGTGCCAGCAGCTCCCAGGACAGGGGTCACTACAATGAGCAGTTCTTC.

The gene calls are TRBV28 and TRBJ1-1, with D unclear. Germline V lookup: CDR1 MDHEN, CDR2 SYDVKM. CDR3 length equals 14 residues. Trimming took off 5 bases at V and 1 base at J, with 11 bases between the two ends. The CDR3 region has the DNA TGTGCCAGCAGTGCACTCCGGGAGAACACTGAAGCTTTCTTT. It translates to CASSALRENTEAFF.

The chain has TRBV10-3 and TRBJ2-7, with TRBD1 matching over 8 bases. Per the germline V gene, CDR1 is ENHRY and CDR2 is SYGVKD. The V segment lost 6 bases and the J segment 6 bases; nucleotides outside the gene matches: 10. This CDR3 comprises 14 residues. CDR3 bases: TGTGCCATCAGAAGGACGACAGGGGTCGGCGAGCAGTACTTC. This gives the protein CAIRRTTGVGEQYF.

The chain is built from TRBV5-6 and TRBJ2-7, with 8 positions matching TRBD2. Germline assignment: CDR1 SGHDT and CDR2 YYEEEE. The CDR3 covers 15 residues. With V trimmed by 4 bases and J by 3 bases, 9 bases remained unmatched. The CDR3 reads CASSRGLVSFYEQYF. In nucleotides, the CDR3 is TGTGCCAGCAGCAGGGGACTAGTAAGTTTCTACGAGCAGTACTTC.

The chain links TRBV30 to TRBJ2-1; 8 nucleotides align to TRBD2. Germline CDR1 is GTSNPN and CDR2 is SVGIG (reference sequence). V was clipped by 3 bases and J by 7 bases; unmatched bases: 8. The CDR3 is 14 residues long. As DNA, the CDR3 is TGTGCCTGGAGCACCGGGCGGGAGGTGAATGAGCAGTTCTTC. It yields the protein CAWSTGREVNEQFF.

This chain links TRBV18 with TRBJ2-1; 8 bases fit TRBD1. The CDR3 covers 15 residues. Germline CDR1 is KGHSH and CDR2 is LQKENI. V shed 5 bases, J shed 6 bases, and the junction held 9 bases outside the gene matches. The DNA for the CDR3 is TGTGCCAGCTCAACCGGACAGGGTAGGGTCAATGAGCAGTTCTTC. The encoded protein is CASSTGQGRVNEQFF. Variable domain in full (rest from reference TRBV18 and TRBJ2-1): NAGVMQNPRHLVRRRGQEARLRCSPMKGHSHVYWYRQLPEEGLKFMVYLQKENIIDESGMPKERFSAEFPKEGPSILRIQQVVRGDSAAYFCASSTGQGRVNEQFFGPGTRLTVL.

The gene calls are TRBV29-1 and TRBJ2-3; D is possibly TRBD2 (5 bases). Germline lookup yields CDR1 SQVTM and CDR2 ANQGSEA. This CDR3 has 14 residues. V lost 1 base and J 3 bases, leaving 11 bases between the germline ends. The CDR3 DNA sequence: TGCAGCGTTGAAGTATCGGGGTCGACAGATACGCAGTATTTT. Translation: CSVEVSGSTDTQYF.